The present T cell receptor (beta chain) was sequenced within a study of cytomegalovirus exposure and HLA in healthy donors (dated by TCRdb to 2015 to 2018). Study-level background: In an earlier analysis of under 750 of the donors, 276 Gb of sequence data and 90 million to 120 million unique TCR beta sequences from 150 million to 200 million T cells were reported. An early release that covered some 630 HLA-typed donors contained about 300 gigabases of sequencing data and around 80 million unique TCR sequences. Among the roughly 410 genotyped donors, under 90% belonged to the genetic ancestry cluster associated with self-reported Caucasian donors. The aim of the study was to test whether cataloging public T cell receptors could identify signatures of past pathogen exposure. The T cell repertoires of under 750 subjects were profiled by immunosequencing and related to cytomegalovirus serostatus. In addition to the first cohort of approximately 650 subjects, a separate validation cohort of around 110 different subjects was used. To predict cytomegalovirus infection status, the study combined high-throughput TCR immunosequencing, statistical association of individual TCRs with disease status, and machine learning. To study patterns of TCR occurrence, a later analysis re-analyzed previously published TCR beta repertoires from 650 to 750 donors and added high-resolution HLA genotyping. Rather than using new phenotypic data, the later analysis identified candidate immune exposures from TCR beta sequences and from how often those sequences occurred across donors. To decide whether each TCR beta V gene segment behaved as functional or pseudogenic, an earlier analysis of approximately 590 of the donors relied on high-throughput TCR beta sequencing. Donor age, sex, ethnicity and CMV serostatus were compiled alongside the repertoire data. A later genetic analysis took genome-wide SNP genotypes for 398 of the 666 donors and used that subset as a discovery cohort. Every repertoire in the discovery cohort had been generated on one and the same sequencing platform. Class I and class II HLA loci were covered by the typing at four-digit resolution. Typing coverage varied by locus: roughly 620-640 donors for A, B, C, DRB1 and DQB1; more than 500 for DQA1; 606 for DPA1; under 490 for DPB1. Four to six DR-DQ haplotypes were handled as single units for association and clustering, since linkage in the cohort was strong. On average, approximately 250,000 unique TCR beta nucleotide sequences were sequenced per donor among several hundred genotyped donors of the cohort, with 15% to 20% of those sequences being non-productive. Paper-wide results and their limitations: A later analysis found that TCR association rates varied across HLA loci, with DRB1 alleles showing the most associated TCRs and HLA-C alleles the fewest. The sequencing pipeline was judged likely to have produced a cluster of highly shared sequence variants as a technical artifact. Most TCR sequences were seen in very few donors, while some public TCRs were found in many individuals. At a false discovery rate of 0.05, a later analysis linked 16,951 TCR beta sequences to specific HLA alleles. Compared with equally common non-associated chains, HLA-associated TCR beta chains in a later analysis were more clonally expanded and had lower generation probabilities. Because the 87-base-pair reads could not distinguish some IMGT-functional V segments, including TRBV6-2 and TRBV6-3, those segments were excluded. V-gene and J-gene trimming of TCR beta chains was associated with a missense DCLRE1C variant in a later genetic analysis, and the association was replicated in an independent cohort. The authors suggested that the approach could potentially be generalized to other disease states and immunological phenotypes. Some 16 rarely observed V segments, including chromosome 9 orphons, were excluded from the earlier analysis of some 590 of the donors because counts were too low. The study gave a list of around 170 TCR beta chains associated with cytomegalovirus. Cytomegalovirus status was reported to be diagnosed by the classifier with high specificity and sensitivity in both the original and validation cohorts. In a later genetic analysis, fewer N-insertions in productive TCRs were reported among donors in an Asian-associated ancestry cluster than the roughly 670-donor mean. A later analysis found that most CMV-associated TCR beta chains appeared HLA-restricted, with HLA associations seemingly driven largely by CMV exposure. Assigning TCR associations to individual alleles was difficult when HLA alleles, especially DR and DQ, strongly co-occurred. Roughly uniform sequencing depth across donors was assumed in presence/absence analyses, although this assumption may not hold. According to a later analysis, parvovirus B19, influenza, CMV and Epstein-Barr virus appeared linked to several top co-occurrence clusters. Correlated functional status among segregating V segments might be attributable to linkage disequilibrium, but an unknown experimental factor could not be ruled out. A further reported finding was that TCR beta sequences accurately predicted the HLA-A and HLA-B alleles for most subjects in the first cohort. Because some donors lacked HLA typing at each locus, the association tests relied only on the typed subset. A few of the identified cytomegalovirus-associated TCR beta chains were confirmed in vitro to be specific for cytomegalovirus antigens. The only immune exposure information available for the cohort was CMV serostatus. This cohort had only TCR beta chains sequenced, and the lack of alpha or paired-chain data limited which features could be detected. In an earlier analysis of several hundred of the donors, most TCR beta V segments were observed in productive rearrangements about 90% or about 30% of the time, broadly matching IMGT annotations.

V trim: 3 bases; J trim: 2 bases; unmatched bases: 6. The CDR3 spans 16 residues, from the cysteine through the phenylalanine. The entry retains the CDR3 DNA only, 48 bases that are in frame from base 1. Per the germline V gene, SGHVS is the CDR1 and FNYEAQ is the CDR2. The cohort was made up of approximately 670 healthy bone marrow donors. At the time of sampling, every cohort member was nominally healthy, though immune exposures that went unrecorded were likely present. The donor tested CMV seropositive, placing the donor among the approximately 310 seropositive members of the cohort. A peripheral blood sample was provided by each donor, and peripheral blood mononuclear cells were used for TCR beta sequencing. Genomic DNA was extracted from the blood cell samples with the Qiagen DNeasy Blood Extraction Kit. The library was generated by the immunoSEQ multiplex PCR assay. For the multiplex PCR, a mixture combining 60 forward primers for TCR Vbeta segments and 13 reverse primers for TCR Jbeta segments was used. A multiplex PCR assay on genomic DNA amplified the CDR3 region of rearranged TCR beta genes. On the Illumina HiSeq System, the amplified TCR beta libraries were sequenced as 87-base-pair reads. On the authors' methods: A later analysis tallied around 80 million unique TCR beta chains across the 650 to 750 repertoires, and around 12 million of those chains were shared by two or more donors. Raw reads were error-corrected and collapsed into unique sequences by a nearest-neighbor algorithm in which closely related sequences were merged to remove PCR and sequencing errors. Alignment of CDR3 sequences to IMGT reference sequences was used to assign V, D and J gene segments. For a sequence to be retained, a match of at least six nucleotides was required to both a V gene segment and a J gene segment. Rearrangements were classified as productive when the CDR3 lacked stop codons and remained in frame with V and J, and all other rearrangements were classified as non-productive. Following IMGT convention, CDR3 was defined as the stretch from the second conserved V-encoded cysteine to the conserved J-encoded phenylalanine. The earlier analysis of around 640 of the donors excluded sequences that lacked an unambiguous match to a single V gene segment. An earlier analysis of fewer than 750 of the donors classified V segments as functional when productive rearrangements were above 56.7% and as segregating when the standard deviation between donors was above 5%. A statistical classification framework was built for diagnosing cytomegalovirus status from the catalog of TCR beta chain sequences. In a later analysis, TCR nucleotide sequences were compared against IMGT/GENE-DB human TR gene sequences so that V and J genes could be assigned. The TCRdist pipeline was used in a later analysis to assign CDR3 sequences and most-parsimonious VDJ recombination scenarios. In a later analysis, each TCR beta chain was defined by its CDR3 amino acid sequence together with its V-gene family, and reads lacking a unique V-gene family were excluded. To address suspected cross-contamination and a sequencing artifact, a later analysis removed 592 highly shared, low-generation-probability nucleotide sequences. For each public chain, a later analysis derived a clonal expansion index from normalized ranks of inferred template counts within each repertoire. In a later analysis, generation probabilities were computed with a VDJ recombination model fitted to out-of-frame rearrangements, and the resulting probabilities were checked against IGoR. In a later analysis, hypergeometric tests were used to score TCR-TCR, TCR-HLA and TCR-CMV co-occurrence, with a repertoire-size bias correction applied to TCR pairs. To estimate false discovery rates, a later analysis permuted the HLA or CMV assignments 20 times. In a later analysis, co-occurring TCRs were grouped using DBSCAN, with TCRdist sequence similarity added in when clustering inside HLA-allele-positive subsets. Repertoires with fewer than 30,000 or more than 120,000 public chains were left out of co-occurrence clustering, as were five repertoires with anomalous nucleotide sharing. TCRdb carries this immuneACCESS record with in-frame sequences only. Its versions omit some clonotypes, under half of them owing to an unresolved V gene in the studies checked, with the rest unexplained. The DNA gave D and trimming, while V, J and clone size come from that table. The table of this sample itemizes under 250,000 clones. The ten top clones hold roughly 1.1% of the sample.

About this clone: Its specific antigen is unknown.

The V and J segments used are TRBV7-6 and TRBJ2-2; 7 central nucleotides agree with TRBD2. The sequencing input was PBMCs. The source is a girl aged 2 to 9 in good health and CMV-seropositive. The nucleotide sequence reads TGTGCCAGCAGCTTGGTGGGCGGGAGTAACACCGGGGAGCTGTTTTTT. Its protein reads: CASSLVGGSNTGELFF.